This TCR beta chain was sequenced for a study of monozygotic twins with inflammatory bowel disease. TCRdb reanalyzed the 5' RACE reads, giving one entry per CDR3 protein sequence and no DNA. Here the sample table reports roughly 300,000 distinct CDR3 sequences. Every single donor had a roughly 2.5 ml blood sample drawn. The germline gives CDR1 LGHDT, CDR2 YNNKEL (reference sequence). The CDR3 is 13 amino acids. Material for sequencing was blood. The TCR was taken from a human donor with ulcerative colitis or Crohn's disease, or a healthy co-twin of an affected twin (not recorded which). The gene calls are TRBV3-1 and TRBJ2-5; TCRdb proposes TRBD2, but this gene call is untestable without DNA. CDR3 in amino acids: CASSQVEGRTQYF.